This T cell receptor (beta chain) was recovered during a study of T cell responses to AZD1222 COVID-19 vaccine. Study-level findings and limits: Spike-specific TCR breadth and depth both grew after two AZD1222 doses. Mapped onto spike, vaccine-associated CD4 TCRs spanned it and were dominant at 160-218 and 743-854.

Note on this clone: Its antigen is not identified. Other DNA sequences in the sample encode the same CDR3.

The method was immunoSEQ multiplex PCR; TCRdb's version includes in-frame clones alone and lacks a portion of them. Found here are just over 80,000 clones, over 80% of them singletons; the top ten hold less than 7.5%. The CDR3 sequence is 14 residues long. V was cut by 2 bases and J by 0 bases, with 6 bases left in between. CDR1 is SGDLS and CDR2 is YYNGEE in the germline V gene. Sequencing used peripheral blood, obtained on day 0 of AZD1222 vaccination. The origin of this receptor is an adult in good health. The V and J genes are TRBV9 and TRBJ1-5; D gene uncertain. The CDR3 protein is CASSVGNSNQPQHF. In DNA, the CDR3 is TGTGCCAGCAGCGTGGGGAATAGCAATCAGCCCCAGCATTTT.